Listed below are T cell receptor beta chains from one sample, sequenced in a study of cytomegalovirus exposure and HLA in healthy donors. Here immunoSEQ multiplex PCR was the method, and the copy in TCRdb shows in-frame clones only, minus some. The sample contains some 67,000 clones, about 95% of which appear only once. Sequencing used PBMCs. These receptors were taken from a young woman in good health and CMV-seronegative. Both conserved end residues are part of each CDR3. A D gene is named only where the DNA matches it firmly. Expanded clones get a size class; other rows say once, few or many, or leave the size out.

D gene	clone size	J gene	V gene	CDR3 DNA	CDR3 protein
TRBD1	.	TRBJ2-1	TRBV7-3	TGTGCCAGCAGCAGGGGACAGGCTGGTGAGCAGTTCTTC	CASSRGQAGEQFF
.	once	TRBJ2-1	TRBV28	TGTGCCAGCAGTTTTGGTGGGCTTGGCAACAATGAGCAGTTCTTC	CASSFGGLGNNEQFF
TRBD2	once	TRBJ2-3	TRBV6-6	TGTGCCAGCAGGGGACTAGCGGGAGAGTCCGATACGCAGTATTTT	CASRGLAGESDTQYF
TRBD1	.	TRBJ1-3	TRBV18	TGTGCCAGCTCCCAAAGGGACAGCTACTCTGGAAACACCATATATTTT	CASSQRDSYSGNTIYF
.	.	TRBJ2-1	TRBV9	TGTGCCAGCAGCGGGACAGCGTACAATGAGCAGTTCTTC	CASSGTAYNEQFF
TRBD2	.	TRBJ2-2	TRBV7-3	TGTGCCAGCAGCTCTCTAGCGGGGGGGTACACCGGGGAGCTGTTTTTT	CASSSLAGGYTGELFF
.	.	TRBJ1-1	TRBV28	TGTGCCAGCAGTTCAGCTCAGGGGAAGGCCACTGAAGCTTTCTTT	CASSSAQGKATEAFF
TRBD1	.	TRBJ2-7	TRBV4-1	TGCGCCAGCAGCCCGCAGGGGGCCGGGTGGAGTGAGCAGTACTTC	CASSPQGAGWSEQYF
TRBD1	.	TRBJ1-4	TRBV19	TGTGCCAGTAGTACGACAGGGATGAGTGAAAAACTGTTTTTT	CASSTTGMSEKLFF
TRBD1	.	TRBJ2-1	TRBV10-3	TGTGCCATCACCGGACAGGGATCCTACAATGAGCAGTTCTTC	CAITGQGSYNEQFF
.	few	TRBJ2-2	TRBV29-1	TGCAGCGTACAAACAACCGGGGAGCTGTTTTTT	CSVQTTGELFF
TRBD2	.	TRBJ2-7	TRBV4-2	TGTGCCAGCAGCCAAGACTGGGCTAGCGGGAGCTACGAGCAGTACTTC	CASSQDWASGSYEQYF
TRBD1	.	TRBJ2-4	TRBV28	TGTGCCAGCAGTCTGTCAACGACAGGGGGAAGCATTCAGTACTTC	CASSLSTTGGSIQYF
TRBD1	.	TRBJ2-7	TRBV7-2	TGTGCCAGCAGCTCCTGGACAGGGGGCGAGCAGTACTTC	CASSSWTGGEQYF
TRBD1	.	TRBJ1-2	TRBV29-1	TGCAGCGCTGCCTCCGGGACAGGGAGCGCTAACTATGGCTACACCTTC	CSAASGTGSANYGYTF
TRBD1	.	TRBJ2-3	TRBV19	TGTGCCAGTAGTATGGGACAGGGACAGGGGACAGATACGCAGTATTTT	CASSMGQGQGTDTQYF
TRBD2	.	TRBJ2-3	TRBV5-6	TGTGCCAGCAGCCGCGGACTAGCGGGCCCAGATACGCAGTATTTT	CASSRGLAGPDTQYF
TRBD1	.	TRBJ2-3	TRBV6-5	TGTGCCAGCGGGACAGGGGATACGCAGTATTTT	CASGTGDTQYF
TRBD2	.	TRBJ2-1	TRBV10-1	TGCGCCAGCAGTCCATTAGCGGGGGGCTACAATGAGCAGTTCTTC	CASSPLAGGYNEQFF
TRBD2	.	TRBJ2-1	TRBV28	TGTGCCAGCAGCCCGGGACTAGCGGCGTCCTACAATGAGCAGTTCTTC	CASSPGLAASYNEQFF
TRBD2	.	TRBJ2-7	TRBV28	TGTGCCAGCAGTCGGACTAGCGGGAGTCTCTACGAGCAGTACTTC	CASSRTSGSLYEQYF
TRBD1	.	TRBJ1-5	TRBV19	TGTGCCAGTAGTGGGGACAGTTTTAGCAATCAGCCCCAGCATTTT	CASSGDSFSNQPQHF
TRBD1	once	TRBJ1-1	TRBV27	TGTGCCAGCAGTCCGACGGGGACAGTCCCTGAAGCTTTCTTT	CASSPTGTVPEAFF
TRBD1	few	TRBJ1-1	TRBV2	TGTGCCAGCTGGGCAGACCCGAGGACAGGGCGAACTGAAGCTTTCTTT	CASWADPRTGRTEAFF
TRBD2	.	TRBJ2-3	TRBV30	TGTGCCTGGAGTACCCGAGCGGGAGTTTCAGATACGCAGTATTTT	CAWSTRAGVSDTQYF
.	.	TRBJ2-6	TRBV13	TGTGCCAGCAGCTTTGGACACCATTCTGGGGCCAACGTCCTGACTTTC	CASSFGHHSGANVLTF
.	.	TRBJ2-2	TRBV7-2	TGTGCCAGCAGCTTAGAGGGGGGGGTGACCACCGGGGAGCTGTTTTTT	CASSLEGGVTTGELFF
TRBD1	.	TRBJ2-1	TRBV7-6	TGTGCCAGCAGCTTCCAGGGGGCTAATGAGCAGTTCTTC	CASSFQGANEQFF
TRBD1	.	TRBJ1-1	TRBV7-9	TGTGCCAGCAGCTTAGTACGGACAGGGAACACTGAAGCTTTCTTT	CASSLVRTGNTEAFF